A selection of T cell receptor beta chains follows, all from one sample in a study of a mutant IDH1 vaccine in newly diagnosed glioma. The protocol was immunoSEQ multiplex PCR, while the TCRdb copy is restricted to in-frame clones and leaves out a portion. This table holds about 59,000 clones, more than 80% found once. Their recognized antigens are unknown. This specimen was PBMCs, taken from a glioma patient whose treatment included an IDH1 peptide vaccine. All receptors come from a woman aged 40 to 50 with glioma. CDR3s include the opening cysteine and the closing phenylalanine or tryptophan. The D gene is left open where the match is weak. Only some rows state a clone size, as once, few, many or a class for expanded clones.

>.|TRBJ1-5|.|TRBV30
TGTGCCTGGAACGGGGGAAGCAATCAGCCCCAGCATTTT
CAWNGGSNQPQHF
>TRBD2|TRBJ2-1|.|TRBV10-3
TGTGCCATCAGTGAGTCGGTAGGGACTAGCGGGAGTGGTAATGAGCAGTTCTTC
CAISESVGTSGSGNEQFF
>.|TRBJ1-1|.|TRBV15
TGTGCCACCAGCAGAGGGGGACTAGGCAACACTGAAGCTTTCTTT
CATSRGGLGNTEAFF
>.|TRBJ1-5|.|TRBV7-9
TGTGCCAGCAGCTTAGACAAGCAGCCCCAGCATTTT
CASSLDKQPQHF
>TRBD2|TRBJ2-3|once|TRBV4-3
TGCGCCAGCAGCCGCCTGCCTAGCGGGGGTACCGATACGCAGTATTTT
CASSRLPSGGTDTQYF
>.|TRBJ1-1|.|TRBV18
TGTGCCAGCTCACCGAACACTGAAGCTTTCTTT
CASSPNTEAFF
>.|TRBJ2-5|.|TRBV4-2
TGTGCCAGCAGCCCGACGAAGGGGACATCCACCCAAGAGACCCAGTACTTC
CASSPTKGTSTQETQYF
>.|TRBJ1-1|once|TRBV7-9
TGTGCCAGCAGCGTAGGGGGTACTGAAGCTTTCTTT
CASSVGGTEAFF
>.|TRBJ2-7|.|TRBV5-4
TGTGCCAGCAGCTTGGGTGGGACGGCGACCTACGAGCAGTACTTC
CASSLGGTATYEQYF
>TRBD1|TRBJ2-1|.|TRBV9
TGTGCCAGCGCCGGGACAGTGGACAATGAGCAGTTCTTC
CASAGTVDNEQFF
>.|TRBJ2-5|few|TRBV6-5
TGTGCCAGCCACCCCCTAGCGAACCAAGAGACCCAGTACTTC
CASHPLANQETQYF
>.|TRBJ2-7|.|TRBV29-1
TGCAGCGTTAGTCGGGCGGGAAGGAGGTCGGACGAGCAGTACTTC
CSVSRAGRRSDEQYF
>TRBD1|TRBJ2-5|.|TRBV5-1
TGCGCCAGCAGCTTGCAGACAGGGACAGAGACCCAGTACTTC
CASSLQTGTETQYF
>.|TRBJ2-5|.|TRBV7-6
TGTGCCAGCAGCTACCAGCAGGGGCCCGAAAGGACCCAGTACTTC
CASSYQQGPERTQYF
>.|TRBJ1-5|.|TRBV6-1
TGTGCCAGCAGGCATTTCCCCGATCAGCCCCAGCATTTT
CASRHFPDQPQHF
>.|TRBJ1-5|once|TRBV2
TGTGCCAGCAGCCCGGTTTGGGGGGGACCGGGGCAGCCCCAGCATTTT
CASSPVWGGPGQPQHF
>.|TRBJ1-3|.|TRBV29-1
TGCAGCGTCCTTTCGTCTGAGGCTGGAAACACCATATATTTT
CSVLSSEAGNTIYF
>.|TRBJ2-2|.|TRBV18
TGTGCCAGCTCACCACCGATGCAGGGTGGCACCGGGGAGCTGTTTTTT
CASSPPMQGGTGELFF
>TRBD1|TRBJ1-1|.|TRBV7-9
TGTGCCAGCAGCACGGGACAGGGAGGGTACACTGAAGCTTTCTTT
CASSTGQGGYTEAFF
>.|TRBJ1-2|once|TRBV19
TGTGCCAGTAGTATAGTGGGCGGCTTAGCTAACTATGGCTACACCTTC
CASSIVGGLANYGYTF
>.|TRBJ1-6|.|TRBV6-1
TGTGCCAGCAGGGGGGTCGGGGTTTATTCACCCCTCCACTTT
CASRGVGVYSPLHF
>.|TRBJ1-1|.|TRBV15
TGTGCCACCAGCAGAGATCGATACACTGAAGCTTTCTTT
CATSRDRYTEAFF
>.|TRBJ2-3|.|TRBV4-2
TGTGCCAGCAGCCAAGAGGGCTGGACTAACCCAGATACGCAGTATTTT
CASSQEGWTNPDTQYF
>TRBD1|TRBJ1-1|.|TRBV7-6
TGTGCCAGCAGCCCTCCGGGACAGGGGGCTAGGCTGGGTACGATCACTGAAGCTTTCTTT
CASSPPGQGARLGTITEAFF
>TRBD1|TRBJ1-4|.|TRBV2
TGTGCCAGTCAGGGGGCGGCTAATGAAAAACTGTTTTTT
CASQGAANEKLFF
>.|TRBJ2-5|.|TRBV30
TGTGCCTGGACGGGCGGCCAAGAGACCCAGTACTTC
CAWTGGQETQYF
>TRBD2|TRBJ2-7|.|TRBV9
TGTGCCAGCAGCCCCCGACTAGCGGGAGGGCCGGACGGCGAGCAGTACTTC
CASSPRLAGGPDGEQYF
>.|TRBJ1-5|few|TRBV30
TGTGCCTGGACCGGGGCATACAATCAGCCCCAGCATTTT
CAWTGAYNQPQHF
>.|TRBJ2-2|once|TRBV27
TGTGCCAGCACTGTTGGAGGTACTAGATTCACCGGGGAGCTGTTTTTT
CASTVGGTRFTGELFF
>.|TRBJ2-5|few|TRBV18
TGTGCCAGCTCACCACTGATGGACAGAAAAGAGACCCAGTACTTC
CASSPLMDRKETQYF
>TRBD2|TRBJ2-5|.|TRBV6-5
TGTGCCAGCAGTTACTCTCCACTAGCGGCAGAGACCCAGTACTTC
CASSYSPLAAETQYF